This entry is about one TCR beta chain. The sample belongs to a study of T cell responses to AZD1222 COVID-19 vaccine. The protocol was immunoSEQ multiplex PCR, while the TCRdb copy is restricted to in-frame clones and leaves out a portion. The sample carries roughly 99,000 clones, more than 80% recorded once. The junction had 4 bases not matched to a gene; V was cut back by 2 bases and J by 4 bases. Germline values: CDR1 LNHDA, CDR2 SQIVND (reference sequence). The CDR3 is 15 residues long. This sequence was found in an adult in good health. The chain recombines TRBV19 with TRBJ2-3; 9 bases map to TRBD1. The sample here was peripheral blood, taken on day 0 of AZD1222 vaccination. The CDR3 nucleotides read TGTGCCAGTAGTATATCACGGACAGGGGCAGATACGCAGTATTTT. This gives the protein CASSISRTGADTQYF.